The 8 T cell receptor beta chains given below trace back to one sample, sequenced in a study of tumor and adjacent non-tumor tissue in lung cancer (dated by TCRdb to 2017 to 2018). RNA was extracted from bulk unsorted tissue and checked for quality with a NanoDrop ND-1000 and an Agilent 2100. The library was built by means of multiplex PCR. The run used an Illumina HiSeq 2500. TCRbeta libraries were constructed through three rounds of nested PCR with primers (Table S4) according to protocols adapted from ARM-PCR. TCRdb reanalyzed the raw reads on its own, using fastp at Q25 for trimming and MiXCR for clone calling, and kept in-frame beta chains. Each entry merges the rows of one CDR3 protein and shows their most common DNA and genes. The sample includes about 200,000 distinct CDR3 sequences, with 71% observed a single time. The top ten clones comprise around 25% of the sample. Sequenced sample: lung tumor tissue. These receptors were obtained from a man aged 55 to 70 with non-small cell lung cancer.

This clonotype was observed once. A much larger clonotype is one base distant, so this may be a read error. The chain is built from TRBV6-5 and TRBJ1-4; 8 bases are shared with TRBD1. This CDR3 is built from 13 residues. V was clipped by 10 bases and J by 8 bases; unmatched bases: 9. The germline V gene encodes CDR1 MNHEY and CDR2 SVGAGI. The DNA for the CDR3 is TGTGCCAACCGCCAGGGGGCAAAGGAAAAACTGTTTTTT. This sequence encodes CANRQGAKEKLFF.

Of note for this clonotype: This could be a read error, since a much larger clone is one nucleotide away. The chain recombines TRBV5-1 with TRBJ2-3, with TRBD2 identical over 9 bases. V lost 5 bases and J lost 1; bases outside the gene matches: 5. CDR1 SGHRS and CDR2 YFSETQ come from the germline V gene. The CDR3 is 15 amino acids. The CDR3 sequence is CASRIAGVRTDTQYF. In DNA form, the CDR3 reads TGCGCCAGCAGGATAGCGGGGGTGCGCACAGATACGCAGTATTTT.

Concerning this clonotype: A much larger clone differs from this one at a single base, so this may be a read error. The chain links TRBV20-1 to TRBJ2-1; D not certain. This CDR3 comprises 14 residues. Germline CDR1 reads DFQATT; CDR2 reads SNEGSKA (reference sequence). The chain's CDR3 is CSARDRNPAAERFF. As DNA, the CDR3 is TGCAGTGCTAGAGATAGAAATCCTGCCGCTGAGCGGTTCTTC.

Worth noting for this clonotype: A single base separates this from a much larger clone, so it may be a read error. The chain combines TRBV10-2 with TRBJ2-1, with TRBD1 identical over 7 bases. The CDR3 runs 15 residues. Per the germline V gene, CDR1 is WSHSY and CDR2 is SAAADI. Trimming removed 7 bases from V and 2 bases from J; junction bases left unmatched: 8. The CDR3 DNA is TGCGCCAGCAAAGCGGACAGGTTAACCTACAATGAGCAGTTCTTC. This encodes CASKADRLTYNEQFF.

This clonotype was detected many times. This rearrangement joins TRBV6-2 or TRBV6-3 to TRBJ1-1; D is ambiguous. Germline loops: CDR1 MNHEY, CDR2 SVGEGT. CDR3 length: 11 amino acids. Trimming removed 3 bases from V and 4 bases from J, with 3 bases in between. CDR3 loop: CASSYPTEAFF. The CDR3 DNA reads as TGTGCCAGCAGTTATCCCACTGAAGCTTTCTTT.

This clonotype showed up just a few times. CDR3 sequence: CSAGRWGAQKGNTEAFF. CDR3 in DNA: TGCAGTGCTGGAAGGTGGGGGGCGCAAAAAGGGAACACTGAAGCTTTCTTT. The chain couples TRBV20-1 to TRBJ1-1; possibly TRBD1 for D (6 bases). V was pared by 5 bases and J by 1 base, with 23 bases between. This CDR3 is built from 17 residues. Germline V gene lookup returns CDR1 DFQATT and CDR2 SNEGSKA (reference sequence).

This clonotype was counted many times. The chain carries TRBV5-4 and TRBJ2-7; D unresolved. CDR1 is SGHNT and CDR2 is YYREEE in the germline V gene (reference sequence). The CDR3 is 12 amino acids. The V end was cut by 4 bases, the J end by 5 bases, with 10 bases between. In DNA form, the CDR3 reads TGTGCCAGCAGCCTCCCCCGGGACGAGCAGTACTTC. It specifies CASSLPRDEQYF.

Remarks on this clonotype: A much larger clone sits a single nucleotide away, making a read error possible. V gene TRBV4-3 combines with J gene TRBJ2-4; no firm D call. This CDR3 is built from 15 residues. Trimming left V 0 bases short and J 6 bases short, with 12 bases between. The germline V gene encodes CDR1 LGHNA and CDR2 YSLEER. The CDR3 spells CASSQDLFDRNIQYF. In nucleotides, the CDR3 is TGCGCCAGCAGCCAAGATCTTTTTGACCGAAACATTCAGTACTTC.